One TCR beta chain is described in this entry. The data were obtained in a study of T cell changes during pregnancy in multiple sclerosis. The repertoire was sequenced with immunoSEQ multiplex PCR; TCRdb's copy has only in-frame clones and lacks some. This sample has 45,000 or so clones, with 85% to 90% found just once. The TCR originated in a female donor with multiple sclerosis, enrolled in a pregnancy study. Source: peripheral blood, taken in the first trimester of pregnancy.

This chain's CDR3 is CASSLGTGDQPQHF. In DNA form, the CDR3 reads TGTGCCAGCAGCTTAGGGACAGGGGATCAGCCCCAGCATTTT. The chain links TRBV7-9 to TRBJ1-5; the match to TRBD1 covers 9 bases. Per germline, CDR1 SEHNR and CDR2 FQNEAQ (reference sequence). The CDR3 spans 14 residues. Losses at the gene ends were 1 base for V and 5 bases for J; bases not matched to a gene: 0.